The clone carrying this T cell receptor beta chain has ten or more counts. The antigen remains undetermined. Germline V gene lookup returns CDR1 LGHDT and CDR2 YNNKEL (reference sequence). V shed 6 bases and J 0 bases; nucleotides not matched to a gene: 4. This CDR3 has 15 residues. Described time point: newly diagnosed GD, antithyroid drugs for less than 3 months. Extracted RNA from PBMCs served as the source of the TCR library. This sample was taken from a study of regulatory T cells in long-lasting Graves disease. Turning to the study itself: Graves' cases, newly diagnosed, had used antithyroid drugs under 3 months.

Study conclusions and caveats: Persistent disease was characterized by preferential usage of TRBV28, TRBJ1-2 and TRBJ2-5.

Arm-PCR of CDR3 regions and iRepertoire HTBI primers were used to build TCR beta libraries. MiXCR, run by TCRdb on the multiplex PCR reads, gives a single entry per CDR3 protein. The data contain roughly 610,000 distinct CDR3 sequences, 15% to 20% of them singletons. These data were likewise used in another study, on T cells in Graves' hyperthyroidism and ophthalmopathy. From that report: Most thyroid clonotypes expanded above 0.001 appeared in blood too.

The clonotype originates from a woman in her twenties or thirties with Graves disease. The chain combines TRBV3-1 with TRBJ2-4, with TRBD1 matching over 8 bases. The source was peripheral blood mononuclear cells (PBMCs), collected at new diagnosis, from a patient treated with antithyroid drugs. The CDR3 DNA follows: TGTGCCAGCAGTCGGACAGGGCTAGCCAAAAACATTCAGTACTTC. This codes for CASSRTGLAKNIQYF.